This T cell receptor beta chain was recovered during a study of shared clonotypes between healthy human individuals. The CDR3 consists of 15 residues. Germline loops: CDR1 SGHRS, CDR2 YFSETQ. V was shortened by 4 bases and J by 2 bases, with 12 bases between the two germline ends. As to this clone: A far bigger clonotype differs at one base, so this is likely a read error.

Here immunoSEQ multiplex PCR was the method, and the copy in TCRdb shows in-frame clones only, minus some. The table records some 530,000 clones, about 84% of them present only once. This TCR derives from a woman in her forties in good health. Some clones in this sample may be carry-over from other donors' samples. What was sequenced was PBMCs. The rearrangement uses TRBV5-1 and TRBJ2-2; D tentatively reads TRBD1 or TRBD2 (6 bases each). Here the CDR3 DNA reads TGCGCCAGCAGCACCGGAGGGGGAAACACCGGGGAGCTGTTTTTT. Translating it yields CASSTGGGNTGELFF. Based on the CDR3 plus reference TRBV5-1 and TRBJ2-2, the full variable domain is KAGVTQTPRYLIKTRGQQVTLSCSPISGHRSVSWYQQTPGQGLQFLFEYFSETQRNKGNFPGRFSGRQFSNSRSEMNVSTLELGDSALYLCASSTGGGNTGELFFGEGSRLTVL.